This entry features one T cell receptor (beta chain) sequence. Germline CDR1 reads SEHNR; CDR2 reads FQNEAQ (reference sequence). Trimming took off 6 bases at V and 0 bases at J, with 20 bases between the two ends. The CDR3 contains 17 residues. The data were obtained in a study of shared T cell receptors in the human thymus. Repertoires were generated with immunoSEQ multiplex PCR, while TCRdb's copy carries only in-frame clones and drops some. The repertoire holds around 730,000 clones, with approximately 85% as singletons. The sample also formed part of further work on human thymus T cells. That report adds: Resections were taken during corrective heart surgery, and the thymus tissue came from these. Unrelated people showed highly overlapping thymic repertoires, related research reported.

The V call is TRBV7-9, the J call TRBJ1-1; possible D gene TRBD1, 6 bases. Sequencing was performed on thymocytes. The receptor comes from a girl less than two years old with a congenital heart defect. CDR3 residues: CASRTTGEPPLNTEAFF. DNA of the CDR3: TGTGCCAGCAGGACGACAGGAGAACCCCCCTTGAACACTGAAGCTTTCTTT.